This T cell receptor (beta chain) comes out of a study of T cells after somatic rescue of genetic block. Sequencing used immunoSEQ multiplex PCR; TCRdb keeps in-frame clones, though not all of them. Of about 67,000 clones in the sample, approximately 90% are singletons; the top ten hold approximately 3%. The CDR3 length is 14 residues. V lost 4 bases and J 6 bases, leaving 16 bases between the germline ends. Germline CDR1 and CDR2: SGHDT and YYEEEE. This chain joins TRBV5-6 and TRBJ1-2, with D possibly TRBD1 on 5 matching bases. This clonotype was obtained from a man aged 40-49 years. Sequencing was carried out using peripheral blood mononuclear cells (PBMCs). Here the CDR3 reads CASSLVGGSDGYTF. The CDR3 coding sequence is TGTGCCAGCAGCCTCGTGGGGGGGTCTGATGGCTACACCTTC. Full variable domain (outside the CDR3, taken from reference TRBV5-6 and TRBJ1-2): DAGVTQSPTHLIKTRGQQVTLRCSPKSGHDTVSWYQQALGQGPQFIFQYYEEEERQRGNFPDRFSGHQFPNYSSELNVNALLLGDSALYLCASSLVGGSDGYTFGSGTRLTVV.